This T cell receptor (beta chain) was captured by sequencing in a study of spatial heterogeneity in lung cancer. The study's findings and limits: Around 7.3% of tumor T cells for alpha chains and around 13% for beta chains were estimated to be covered. Tumor mutation count correlated with how many alpha and beta TCRs expanded intratumorally.

Germline V gene data show CDR1 as MDHEN and CDR2 as SYDVKM. V was trimmed by 6 bases and J by 6 bases, leaving 15 bases between them. This CDR3 contains 13 residues. By frequency in the sample, this clonotype is medium-sized. Its antigen is undetermined. In TCRdb, the 5' RACE reads were re-called with MiXCR into one record per CDR3 protein. The data show several thousand distinct CDR3 sequences, 20% to 25% seen once. Time point noted: sample taken at primary tumor resection. Samples were donated by 72 untreated early-stage non-small cell lung cancer patients. Without sorting, whole RNA was sequenced from tumor, nontumor lung or frozen PBMC.

This rearrangement joins TRBV28 to TRBJ2-7; no clear D. This TCR was sampled from a male donor with early-stage non-small cell lung cancer. The starting material was lung tumor tissue, obtained at surgery. CDR3 sequence (DNA): TGTGCCAGCAGGAGTGGACCGACCGCCGAGCAGTACTTC. It yields the protein CASRSGPTAEQYF.